The text below deals with one TCR beta chain. Its specificity is not known. Fresh peripheral blood, roughly 10 ml, was the source of the PBMCs. This entry comes from a study of T cells in Graves' hyperthyroidism and ophthalmopathy. From RNA transcripts, TCR beta CDR3 regions were amplified. In the first-round RT-PCR of the TCR CDR3, the HTBI primer set was used. Each CDR3 protein gets one entry after TCRdb re-called the multiplex PCR reads with MiXCR. The table shows 400,000 to 550,000 distinct CDR3 sequences, with approximately 15% occurring only once. Study-level points and caveats: Ophthalmopathy, as predicted by the model, came a median around 6.7 months after the prediction.

The TCR originated in a woman aged 18-35 years with Graves' hyperthyroidism. The sample taken for sequencing was blood.

CDR3 protein: CASSELALSSYNEQFF. The CDR3 DNA follows: TGTGCCAGCAGTGAGTTGGCTTTGAGCTCCTACAATGAGCAGTTCTTC. The V call is TRBV6-4, the J call TRBJ2-1; D is unresolved. Germline V gene lookup returns CDR1 MRHNA and CDR2 SNTAGT. The CDR3 contains 16 residues. V lost 3 bases and J lost 0, with 12 bases in between.